This entry lists 9 T cell receptor beta chains sequenced from one sample in a study of beta chain features in type 1 diabetes. Every bit of the isolated RNA underwent reverse transcription, so sequencing read expressed TCRB transcripts. Clones were sequenced by immunoSEQ multiplex PCR, and TCRdb holds only the in-frame ones, with some missing. In the table there are around 150,000 clones, 6.9% of which are singletons. Sequencing was done on a sample of central memory CD4+ T cells from blood. These receptors were taken from a woman under 40 in good health.

This clone was recorded a few times. The V gene is TRBV29-1, the J gene TRBJ2-1, with TRBD2 identical over 12 bases. Germline V gene lookup returns CDR1 SQVTM and CDR2 ANQGSEA. V shed 3 bases and J 5 bases; nucleotides not matched to a gene: 14. The CDR3 contains 18 residues. The CDR3 loop reads CSVEVILAGGGGHNEQFF. CDR3 DNA: TGCAGCGTTGAGGTCATACTAGCGGGAGGCGGAGGACACAATGAGCAGTTCTTC.

The sample holds a few counts of this clone. The rearrangement joins TRBV5-1 to TRBJ1-2; 7 bases align to TRBD1. The germline V gene encodes CDR1 SGHRS and CDR2 YFSETQ. The CDR3 is 15 residues long. The V gene end was trimmed by 1 base and the J gene end by 4 bases; junction bases not matched to a gene: 7. CDR3 bases: TGCGCCAGCAGCTTGACAGGGGCAATGCCCTATGGCTACACCTTC. It translates to CASSLTGAMPYGYTF.

This clone has at least ten counts. The V and J genes are TRBV2 and TRBJ2-1; 7 bases match TRBD2. Germline assignment: CDR1 SNHLY and CDR2 FYNNEI. The CDR3 extends over 15 amino acids. Trimming took 7 bases from V and 4 from J; bases not matched to a gene: 10. The CDR3 nucleotides are TGTGCCAGCATACCGACCGGGGGGAGTTACAATGAGCAGTTCTTC. Amino acids: CASIPTGGSYNEQFF.

The chain recombines TRBV7-2 with TRBJ1-4; D remains unclear. V was pared by 3 bases and J by 7 bases, with 9 bases between. This CDR3 comprises 13 residues. CDR1 SGHTA and CDR2 FQGNSA come from the germline V gene. Here the CDR3 reads CASSFPSGEKLFF. Here the CDR3 DNA reads TGTGCCAGCAGCTTTCCCAGTGGTGAAAAACTGTTTTTT.

V gene TRBV4-3 combines with J gene TRBJ2-2, with 7 bases aligning to TRBD1. The CDR3 spans 14 residues. CDR1 LGHNA and CDR2 YSLEER come from the germline V gene. Trimming at V came to 2 bases and at J to 10 bases, leaving 7 bases not matched to a gene. The CDR3, as DNA: TGCGCCAGCAGCCAACTGACAGGGACAAAGGAGCTGTTTTTT. Its protein product is CASSQLTGTKELFF.

This chain joins TRBV7-9 and TRBJ1-5; maybe TRBD1 (5 bases). This CDR3 spans 15 amino acids. CDR1 is SEHNR, CDR2 FQNEAQ, per germline (reference sequence). V lost 3 bases to trimming and J lost 2 bases, with 11 bases between them. CDR3 nucleotides: TGTGCCAGCAGCTTCTCGGGGGTTGGCAATCAGCCCCAGCATTTT. The encoded protein is CASSFSGVGNQPQHF.

The chain has TRBV6-1 and TRBJ1-1; TRBD1 agrees at 9 bases. Germline V lookup: CDR1 MNHNS, CDR2 SASEGT. Trimming took 6 bases from V and 5 from J; bases not matched to a gene: 10. This CDR3 spans 15 amino acids. The CDR3 nucleotides read TGTGCCAGCAGCGTAAAACAGGGGGCCGGGACTGAAGCTTTCTTT. It is translated as CASSVKQGAGTEAFF.

The gene calls are TRBV6-1 and TRBJ2-1, with a possible D match to TRBD2 (6 bases). The CDR3 contains 12 residues. V was trimmed by 5 bases and J by 6 bases, leaving 8 bases between them. Germline CDR1 MNHNS, CDR2 SASEGT. CDR3 protein: CASSWGLNEQFF. CDR3 bases: TGTGCCAGCAGTTGGGGACTCAATGAGCAGTTCTTC.

The chain employs TRBV29-1 and TRBJ2-2; TRBD2 aligns across 9 bases. Germline-derived CDR1 and CDR2 are SQVTM and ANQGSEA. The CDR3 totals 16 residues. The V gene end was trimmed by 0 bases and the J gene end by 4 bases; junction bases not matched to a gene: 6. The CDR3 protein is CSVEDRVSGSTGELFF. CDR3 nucleotide sequence: TGCAGCGTTGAAGATCGGGTTAGCGGGAGCACCGGGGAGCTGTTTTTT.